What follows describes a single T cell receptor beta chain. Its antigen is as yet unknown. This sample stems from a study of cytomegalovirus exposure and HLA in healthy donors. Regarding the study as a whole: Most subjects' HLA-A and HLA-B alleles were reportedly predicted from TCR beta sequences. In a later analysis, HLA-associated TCR beta chains were more clonally expanded than equally common others. Several top significant clusters appeared, in a later analysis, to be linked to common viral pathogens.

CDR1 is ENHRY and CDR2 is SYGVKD in the germline V gene. Trimming removed 6 bases from V and 5 bases from J; junction bases left unmatched: 9. The CDR3 runs 16 residues. This PCR relied on a set of 60 Vbeta primers and 13 Jbeta primers. Measured with immunoSEQ multiplex PCR; TCRdb has only the in-frame clones, and not every one. The profile shows about 170,000 clones, over 80% of them singletons. The TCR sequence derives from a woman aged 45 to 65 in good health and CMV-seropositive. The sequenced sample consisted of PBMCs. V gene TRBV10-3 combines with J gene TRBJ2-3; TRBD2 matches 12 bases. CDR3 nucleotide sequence: TGTGCCATCAGCACAGGGACTAGCGGGTTTTTAGATACGCAGTATTTT. It encodes CAISTGTSGFLDTQYF.